This T cell receptor (beta chain) emerged from a study of blood T cell repertoires in COVID-19 (dated by TCRdb to 2018 to 2021). Regarding the research as a whole: Collaborator samples came from the United States, Italy and Spain and covered acute and convalescent phases of COVID-19. The repertoires were made available in a free public database intended to serve as a resource for research on the immune response to SARS-CoV-2. The dataset comprised deeply sampled blood TCRbeta repertoires from subjects exposed to, actively infected with, or recovered from COVID-19. The samples were drawn from two sources: the first 160 participants of the ongoing ImmuneRACE study, and over 950 subjects contributed by 6 global collaborators. The prospective study material was composed of cDNA or gDNA derived from T cells, B-cell-depleted T cells, or PBMCs. The sample metadata nearly always contained a de-identified subject ID, COVID-19 status, age in years and sex. Where HLA class I and class II types were available, the types were taken from metadata supplied by the sample provider, not from assay-based typing.

Regarding this clone: Its specific antigen is unknown. Nothing much larger sits one base from this clone, and base qualities are not available.

TCRbeta CDR3 regions were amplified from genomic DNA by means of the immunoSEQ Assay, a bias-controlled multiplex PCR. As for the original processing: Nucleated cell counts per sample were estimated from amplification of reference gene primers within the assay. To quantify the absolute abundance of each unique TCRbeta CDR3 rearrangement, sequence reads were collapsed and filtered. For each sample, productive Simpson clonality was calculated as the square root of Simpson's diversity index across productive rearrangements. Drawn from immuneACCESS, this table holds only the in-frame rearrangements with V and J called that TCRdb kept. Clones are partly lost; checked studies trace under half to an unresolved V gene and leave the rest unexplained. V and J calls and clone size are given by that table; D and trimming were obtained from the DNA. This sample comprises about 96,000 clones, less than 85% of them detected only once. In total, the top ten clones hold approximately 15% of the sample.

General findings and caveats noted by the study authors: The quantity of clinical and demographic metadata differed by source and by participant and was supplied without curation.

Reading from cysteine to phenylalanine, the CDR3 counts 17 amino acids. Here the CDR3 DNA is all that survives: 51 bases in frame from base 1. Sequences MGHRA (CDR1) and YSYEKL (CDR2) are obtained from the germline V gene. After removal of 0 bases from V and 2 bases from J, the junction retains 6 bases not matched to a gene. The collaborating institutions used their own protocols to collect whole blood in K2EDTA tubes. For TCRbeta analysis, collaborators shipped samples as frozen whole blood, isolated PBMCs, or DNA extracted from either of those sample types. This sequence was found in a woman aged 55-69 years with acute or convalescent COVID-19. Rearrangement joined TRBV4-1 to TRBJ1-2, with 10 junctional bases fitting TRBD1. The source material was peripheral blood. CDR3 loop: CASSQDMGTGVNYGYTF. Here is the DNA: TGCGCCAGCAGCCAAGATATGGGGACAGGGGTCAACTATGGCTACACCTTC.